Presented here are 25 T cell receptor beta chains from one specimen sequenced in a study of T-cell reconstitution after alpha-beta-depleted transplantation in children. Unique molecular identifiers tagged the TCRbeta library. TCRdb re-derived calls from the PCR reads in MiXCR, one entry per CDR3 protein. The data hold about 76,000 distinct CDR3 sequences, with 13% to 15% observed a single time. This specimen was PBMCs, mostly from graft donor cells, taken 180 days after TCRalphabeta/CD19-depleted stem cell transplant. These receptors all stem from a male patient between 2 and 10 years old who had a stem cell transplant for acute lymphoblastic leukemia, so the T cells may come from the graft donor.

This clonotype was picked up a small number of times. This rearrangement joins TRBV11-2 to TRBJ2-3, with D uncertain. V dropped 0 bases and J dropped 1 base, with 8 bases sitting between them. CDR3 length equals 15 residues. The germline gives CDR1 SGHAT, CDR2 FQNNGV. As DNA, the CDR3 is TGTGCCAGCAGCTTAGAGGAGAGCCGCACAGATACGCAGTATTTT. Translation gives CASSLEESRTDTQYF.

Only a few counts were recorded for this clonotype. V usage is TRBV7-6 and J usage is TRBJ2-2; perhaps TRBD2 as D (6 bases). The ends were cut back, 0 bases at V and 7 bases at J, with 15 bases in the middle. The CDR3 runs to 16 residues. Germline lookup yields CDR1 SGHVS and CDR2 FNYEAQ. The CDR3 DNA is TGTGCCAGCAGCTTAGCTGCCAAAACGGGGGTCGGGGAGCTGTTTTTT. Protein product: CASSLAAKTGVGELFF.

This clonotype was picked up many times. The J gene is TRBJ2-1, the V gene TRBV5-5; tentatively, D is TRBD2 (5 bases). Germline V gene sequence: CDR1 SGHKS, CDR2 YYEKEE (reference sequence). CDR3 size: 16 residues. V lost 0 bases and J 7 bases, leaving 17 bases between the germline ends. The CDR3 reads CASSLASGSKGNEQFF. CDR3 sequence (DNA): TGTGCCAGCAGCTTGGCCAGCGGCTCAAAGGGTAATGAGCAGTTCTTC.

The chain links TRBV4-3 to TRBJ2-5; 10 bases are a match to TRBD2. J lost 4 bases, V lost 1 base, and 6 bases had no gene match. The germline CDR1 and CDR2 sequences are LGHNA and YSLEER. The CDR3 runs to 16 residues. CDR3 nucleotide sequence: TGCGCCAGCAGCCAAGGAGAACTAGCGGGAAGAGAGACCCAGTACTTC. Protein: CASSQGELAGRETQYF.

This clonotype was counted only a few times. The chain links TRBV7-2 to TRBJ2-1; maybe TRBD2 (6 bases). The V end was cut by 7 bases, the J end by 0 bases, with 13 bases between. The CDR3 sequence is 15 residues long. Germline-derived CDR1 and CDR2 are SGHTA and FQGNSA. CDR3 nucleotide sequence: TGTGCCAGCACCTCCGCGGGGAGCTCCTACAATGAGCAGTTCTTC. This sequence encodes CASTSAGSSYNEQFF.

This clonotype showed up just a few times. J is TRBJ1-2 and V is TRBV7-9; a weak D match, TRBD1 (6 bases). Trimming shortened V by 2 bases and J by 2 bases, and 6 bases separated the two germline ends. The CDR3 has 13 residues. Germline CDR1 and CDR2: SEHNR and FQNEAQ (reference sequence). Here the CDR3 reads CASSLQGNYGYTF. Here the CDR3 DNA reads TGTGCCAGCAGCTTACAGGGGAACTATGGCTACACCTTC.

In this sample, this clonotype turned up a few times. The V and J genes are TRBV28 and TRBJ2-3; the D is unclear. Per the germline V gene, CDR1 is MDHEN and CDR2 is SYDVKM. The CDR3 covers 15 residues. The V and J ends lost 6 bases and 1 base respectively, with 14 bases between them. Written as DNA, the CDR3 is TGTGCCAGCAGCCACCCCCTGCCTGGCACAGATACGCAGTATTTT. This gives the protein CASSHPLPGTDTQYF. The full variable domain, with the rest looked up from reference TRBV28 and TRBJ2-3, is DVKVTQSSRYLVKRTGEKVFLECVQDMDHENMFWYRQDPGLGLRLIYFSYDVKMKEKGDIPEGYSVSREKKERFSLILESASTNQTSMYLCASSHPLPGTDTQYFGPGTRLTVL.

The V call is TRBV7-9, the J call TRBJ2-5, with 11 bases matching TRBD2. The CDR3 is 16 residues long. With 5 bases clipped from V and 4 bases from J, the junction kept 9 bases outside the gene matches. CDR1 and CDR2 (germline): SEHNR, FQNEAQ (reference sequence). Written as DNA, the CDR3 is TGTGCCAGCAGCCCGGGACTAGCGGCTACCCGAGAGACCCAGTACTTC. Translating it yields CASSPGLAATRETQYF.

J is TRBJ1-1 and V is TRBV20-1; TRBD1 might be the D (5 bases). This CDR3 has 10 amino acids. V lost 3 bases and J lost 11, with 10 bases in between. The germline CDR1 and CDR2 sequences are DFQATT and SNEGSKA (reference sequence). The CDR3 DNA is TGCAGTGCTAGGGGGGAAGAGGCTTTCTTT. It is translated as CSARGEEAFF.

This clonotype was seen only a few times. The V gene is TRBV28, the J gene TRBJ2-7; no reliable D call. The length of the CDR3 is 13 residues. From germline, CDR1 is MDHEN and CDR2 SYDVKM. V lost 5 bases and J lost 7, with 15 bases in between. CDR3 sequence reads: CASSPIPSREQYF. CDR3 nucleotides: TGTGCCAGCAGTCCTATTCCCTCGAGGGAGCAGTACTTC. Combining the CDR3 with reference TRBV28 and TRBJ2-7 gives the whole variable domain DVKVTQSSRYLVKRTGEKVFLECVQDMDHENMFWYRQDPGLGLRLIYFSYDVKMKEKGDIPEGYSVSREKKERFSLILESASTNQTSMYLCASSPIPSREQYFGPGTRLTVT.

The rearrangement links TRBV27 to TRBJ2-1; D is perhaps TRBD2 (5 bases). This CDR3 is built from 13 residues. Germline CDR1 reads MNHEY; CDR2 reads SMNVEV (reference sequence). Trimming stripped 2 bases from V and 7 bases from J, with 9 bases between. The CDR3 spells CASSLTRRNEQFF. CDR3 bases: TGTGCCAGCAGTTTAACTCGGAGGAATGAGCAGTTCTTC.

This clonotype has just a few counts. The chain uses TRBV15 and TRBJ1-5; D unclear. Germline V lookup: CDR1 LNHNV, CDR2 YYDKDF (reference sequence). The CDR3 has 13 residues. V lost 3 bases, J lost 5 bases, and 8 bases lay in between. Written as DNA, the CDR3 is TGTGCCACCAGCAGGGGTATCTATCAGCCCCAGCATTTT. It is translated as CATSRGIYQPQHF.

In its sample, this clonotype ranks as medium-sized. The gene calls are TRBV9 and TRBJ2-5; 10 nucleotides align to TRBD1. Trimming removed 4 bases from V and 5 bases from J; junction bases left unmatched: 8. CDR3 size: 15 residues. Germline CDR1 reads SGDLS; CDR2 reads YYNGEE. The CDR3 protein is CASSPRQGAVETQYF. The CDR3 coding sequence is TGTGCCAGCAGCCCCAGACAGGGGGCAGTCGAGACCCAGTACTTC.

The table lists this clonotype with a few counts. V and J are TRBV5-1 and TRBJ2-7, with a possible D match to TRBD1 (6 bases). V was trimmed by 1 base and J by 2 bases, leaving 10 bases between them. There are 14 residues in the CDR3. CDR1 is SGHRS, CDR2 YFSETQ, per germline. The CDR3 DNA follows: TGCGCCAGCAGCTTGACGACAGGCACCTACGAGCAGTACTTC. It specifies CASSLTTGTYEQYF.

This chain uses TRBV9 with TRBJ2-3, with a weak D call TRBD1 (7 bases). This CDR3 has 17 residues. CDR1 is SGDLS, CDR2 YYNGEE, per germline. V was pared by 3 bases and J by 0 bases, with 17 bases between. The CDR3 sequence is CASSDGKTGRSTDTQYF. The CDR3 DNA sequence: TGTGCCAGCAGCGATGGGAAGACAGGGAGGAGCACAGATACGCAGTATTTT.

The chain carries TRBV20-1 and TRBJ1-6; maybe TRBD1 (6 bases). This CDR3 has 15 amino acids. Germline lookup yields CDR1 DFQATT and CDR2 SNEGSKA (reference sequence). V dropped 3 bases and J dropped 6 bases, with 15 bases sitting between them. The CDR3: CSASSGGYGNSPLHF. The CDR3 region has the DNA TGCAGTGCTAGTTCGGGGGGCTATGGTAATTCACCCCTCCACTTT.

This clonotype showed up just a few times. This chain uses TRBV7-2 with TRBJ1-1; TRBD1 agrees at 12 bases. J lost 4 bases, V lost 5 bases, and 5 bases had no gene match. CDR1 SGHTA and CDR2 FQGNSA come from the germline V gene. This CDR3 has 15 amino acids. DNA of the CDR3: TGTGCCAGCAGCGGGACAGGGGGCCCGGGCACTGAAGCTTTCTTT. It translates to CASSGTGGPGTEAFF.

This clonotype was seen only a few times. J is TRBJ1-4 and V is TRBV7-2; 7 positions match TRBD1. The CDR3 has 14 residues. V was clipped by 5 bases and J by 11 bases; unmatched bases: 11. The germline CDR1 and CDR2 sequences are SGHTA and FQGNSA. CDR3 loop: CASSPQWPGQKLFF. The CDR3 coding sequence is TGTGCCAGCAGCCCCCAATGGCCGGGACAGAAACTGTTTTTT.

V usage is TRBV6-1 and J usage is TRBJ1-4, with D possibly matching TRBD1 (6 bases). This CDR3 region has 14 residues. The V gene lost 4 bases and the J gene lost 4 bases, with 10 bases spanning the gap. The germline CDR1 and CDR2 sequences are MNHNS and SASEGT. The CDR3 region has the DNA TGTGCCAGCAGTGTGGCAGGGGTTAATGAAAAACTGTTTTTT. As protein: CASSVAGVNEKLFF.

The chain links TRBV28 to TRBJ1-2, with D possibly TRBD1 on 5 matching bases. This CDR3 is 14 amino acids long. Germline V CDR1 and CDR2: MDHEN, SYDVKM. Trimming stripped 7 bases from V and 5 bases from J, with 17 bases between. CDR3: CASTPQGRRYGYTF. The CDR3 region has the DNA TGTGCCAGCACCCCGCAGGGACGGAGATATGGCTACACCTTC.

This chain links TRBV29-1 with TRBJ2-1; D ambiguous. Germline CDR1 and CDR2: SQVTM and ANQGSEA. The V end was cut by 6 bases, the J end by 0 bases, with 12 bases between. This CDR3 is 14 amino acids long. As DNA, the CDR3 is TGCAGCGTAGCGACCGTCAGCTCCTACAATGAGCAGTTCTTC. Amino acids: CSVATVSSYNEQFF.

A few counts support this clonotype. The gene calls are TRBV7-2 and TRBJ1-1; weak D call: TRBD1 (5 bases). From germline, CDR1 is SGHTA and CDR2 FQGNSA. Trimming removed 4 bases at V and 0 bases at J, with 12 bases between. This CDR3 is 15 amino acids long. CDR3 region: CASSYSGTVNTEAFF. The DNA of the CDR3 is TGTGCCAGCAGCTACTCCGGGACGGTGAACACTGAAGCTTTCTTT.

This clonotype has ten or more counts. The CDR3 region is CASSGRRVADTQYF. The CDR3 DNA reads as TGTGCCAGCAGCGGCCGGAGGGTGGCAGATACGCAGTATTTT. V is TRBV7-8 and J is TRBJ2-3, with a tentative D call TRBD2 (6 bases). There are 14 residues in the CDR3. V lost 5 bases and J 4 bases, leaving 13 bases between the germline ends. Germline CDR1 and CDR2: SGHVS and FQNEAQ.

The genes are TRBV4-3 and TRBJ2-5; D unresolved. From germline, CDR1 is LGHNA and CDR2 YSLEER. This CDR3 contains 15 residues. The V end was cut by 1 base, the J end by 1 base, with 10 bases between. The chain's CDR3 is CASSQVRAVQETQYF. CDR3 nucleotides: TGCGCCAGCAGCCAAGTTCGGGCTGTCCAAGAGACCCAGTACTTC.

The chain employs TRBV7-7 and TRBJ2-2; 7 bases map to TRBD1. The germline V gene encodes CDR1 SSHAT and CDR2 FNYEAQ (reference sequence). CDR3 length: 14 amino acids. The J segment lost 1 base and the V segment lost 5 bases, leaving 1 base of the junction unmatched. The CDR3 protein is CASSRDRNTGELFF. In DNA, the CDR3 is TGTGCCAGCAGCCGGGACAGGAACACCGGGGAGCTGTTTTTT.